This T cell receptor (beta chain) originates from a study of sequential checkpoint blockade in melanoma (dated by TCRdb to the late 2010s). Background on the whole study: In a 1:1 randomization, patients received either first-line nivolumab then ipilimumab (arm A) or ipilimumab then nivolumab (arm B). Maintenance nivolumab came after each of the two trial sequences.

The CDR3 goes from the cysteine to the valine over 12 residues. Of the read, only the CDR3 DNA is kept; its 36 bases are in frame from base 1. V is shortened by 2 bases, J by 5 bases, and the region joining them spans 7 bases. CDR1 and CDR2 are drawn from the germline V gene: MNHNS, SASEGT. The immunoSEQ Assay was used to immunosequence TCRbeta CDR3 regions from genomic DNA. Before high-throughput sequencing, the genomic DNA was amplified using bias-controlled multiplex PCR. As for the authors' bioinformatics: To quantify the absolute abundance of each unique TCRbeta CDR3 region, the sequences were collapsed and filtered. Clonality was defined as 1 minus Pielou's evenness and was calculated using productive rearrangements only. A previously published method was used to identify clones whose frequencies were significantly greater in on-treatment samples than in baseline samples. Held by TCRdb, this immuneACCESS table contains in-frame sequences only and omits some clones. Under half of the omission traces to an unresolved V gene where checked; the cause of the rest is unknown. The V and J calls and the clone size are those of that table, but D and trimming were determined from the DNA. The table for this sample lists tens of thousands of clones; about 88% of them were counted only once. 14% of the sample lies in the top ten.

What the treatment or condition label conveys for this sample: randomized to nivolumab then ipilimumab (arm A) or the reverse (arm B). None of the patients in the trial had previously been given DNA-damaging chemotherapy. Thawed PBMCs were sorted on a FACS Aria II flow cytometer to isolate live CD3+CD8+ cells negative for CD19 and CD56. CheckMate 064, a randomized, open-label phase II trial of sequential checkpoint blockade, was the source of the samples, all of which came from patients with melanoma. Peripheral blood mononuclear cells were collected by leukapheresis, purified with Ficoll-Paque, and frozen in human serum with approximately 9.9% DMSO. Purity of sorted blood CD3+CD8+ cells was verified at >95% immediately after sorting, followed by DNA extraction. Of note for this clone: Its antigen is not yet known. The input lacks base qualities; no much larger clone sits a single base away.

Here is what the overall study found, with its caveats: Validation of the response-prediction model combining TCR metrics and mutation burden is needed in larger, independent patient cohorts.

This sample comprised CD8+ T cells sorted from blood (inferred from file names), obtained from a patient given nivolumab and ipilimumab in sequence. The receptor's source is a human donor with melanoma. The chain joins TRBV6-1 to TRBJ2-7, with TRBD2 as a weak D call on 6 bases. The CDR3 has the sequence CASSEWGDEQYV. The sequenced DNA is TGTGCCAGCAGTGAATGGGGGGACGAGCAGTACGTC.